The 19 T cell receptor beta chains given below trace back to one sample, sequenced in a study of metastatic and nonmetastatic thyroid tumors (dated by TCRdb to 2018 to 2021). The library was prepared using PCR. The sample was run on an Illumina HiSeq 4000. TCRdb reanalyzed the raw reads on its own, using fastp at Q25 for trimming and MiXCR for clone calling, and kept in-frame beta chains. Within this sample are around 61,000 clones, with 30% of them counted one time only. The ten largest clonotypes hold 15% to 20% of the sample. Before undergoing thyroid surgery, none of the patients had been given any kind of treatment. Material: blood. These receptor sequences come from a female donor with papillary thyroid cancer or a benign thyroid nodule (not recorded which). Some clones in this sample may be carry-over from other donors' samples.

The chain recombines TRBV7-8 with TRBJ2-7; D might be TRBD2 (5 bases). Germline V gives CDR1 SGHVS, CDR2 FQNEAQ. Trimming took 4 bases from V and 6 from J, leaving 16 bases between them. This CDR3 comprises 14 residues. The CDR3 DNA reads as TGTGCCAGCAGCTCCCGAGCGGAGCGCTCCGAGCAGTACTTC. Residues: CASSSRAERSEQYF.

This clone was picked up many times. The chain links TRBV2 to TRBJ2-7; D not certain. This CDR3 has 14 residues. Trimming took off 2 bases at V and 6 bases at J, with 14 bases between the two ends. Germline CDR1 is SNHLY and CDR2 is FYNNEI. This CDR3 reads CASSEISQAREQYF. The CDR3 nucleotides read TGTGCCAGCAGTGAAATTAGTCAGGCGCGCGAGCAGTACTTC.

This clone showed up just a few times. An end of the junction differs from the germline gene, which may be a read error. V is TRBV2 and J is TRBJ2-7; D is possibly TRBD1 (6 bases). This CDR3 region has 15 residues. The germline CDR1 and CDR2 sequences are SNHLY and FYNNEI. For the CDR3, the DNA is TGTGCCAGCAGTGTAGTGGACAGCCCTACAGACGATCAGTACTTC. Protein product: CASSVVDSPTDDQYF.

This clone was seen a few times. The DNA for the CDR3 is TGTGCCAGCAGCTGGGGTGTAGATACGCAGTATTTT. Protein sequence: CASSWGVDTQYF. The J gene is TRBJ2-3, the V gene TRBV6-2 or TRBV6-3; no definite D call. The V end was cut by 6 bases, the J end by 5 bases, with 9 bases between. The CDR3 sequence is 12 residues long. The V gene's germline CDR1 is MNHEY and CDR2 SVGEGT.

The chain employs TRBV6-4 and TRBJ1-1; D not resolved. CDR3 length equals 13 residues. Per germline, CDR1 MRHNA and CDR2 SNTAGT. The V end was cut by 5 bases, the J end by 0 bases, with 7 bases between. CDR3 sequence reads: CASSKTVNTEAFF. CDR3 nucleotides: TGTGCCAGCAGTAAAACAGTGAACACTGAAGCTTTCTTT.

Here the CDR3 DNA reads TGCAGTGCTAGAGGCCGGCAGGGTGGGTCACCCCTCCACTTT. Translation gives CSARGRQGGSPLHF. The J gene is TRBJ1-6, the V gene TRBV20-1, with D possibly TRBD1 on 5 matching bases. V lost 1 base and J lost 10, with 14 bases in between. Germline CDR1 and CDR2: DFQATT and SNEGSKA (reference sequence). CDR3 length equals 14 residues.

This clone was observed at least ten times. Other DNA sequences of this sample code for an identical CDR3. The V call is TRBV6-2 or TRBV6-3, the J call TRBJ1-2, with a possible D match to TRBD1 (5 bases). Germline lookup yields CDR1 MNHEY and CDR2 SVGEGT. This CDR3 is 14 amino acids long. Trimming stripped 2 bases from V and 4 bases from J, with 11 bases between. Written as DNA, the CDR3 is TGTGCCAGCAGTTACGCTGTCGGGGGCTATGGCTACACCTTC. Translating it yields CASSYAVGGYGYTF.

This clone was found many times. The rearrangement links TRBV10-2 to TRBJ2-1; tentatively, D is TRBD1 (6 bases). This CDR3 has 15 residues. V lost 0 bases to trimming and J lost 3 bases, with 9 bases between them. Germline-derived CDR1 and CDR2 are WSHSY and SAAADI. The CDR3 nucleotides are TGCGCCAGCAGTGAGTCTCAGGGGAACTACAATGAGCAGTTCTTC. This codes for CASSESQGNYNEQFF.

The chain employs TRBV6-1 and TRBJ2-1; 8 nucleotides agree with TRBD1. Unmatched junction bases numbered 6, after V lost 4 bases and J lost 4 bases. The CDR3 is 15 residues long. Looked up from germline, CDR1 is MNHNS and CDR2 is SASEGT. This CDR3 reads CASSVGTGAYNEQFF. Here the CDR3 DNA reads TGTGCCAGCAGTGTGGGGACAGGTGCATACAATGAGCAGTTCTTC.

This clone occurred many times. This CDR3 is CASSYGLGSQGYTF. In DNA form, the CDR3 reads TGTGCCAGCAGTTACGGCCTCGGCAGCCAAGGCTACACCTTC. V and J are TRBV6-6 and TRBJ1-2; D is undetermined. This CDR3 comprises 14 residues. Germline V gene lookup returns CDR1 MNHNY and CDR2 SVGAGI (reference sequence). The germline V and J ends were trimmed by 2 bases and 8 bases, with 15 bases remaining between them.

The rearrangement links TRBV20-1 to TRBJ1-2, with 8 nucleotides matching TRBD1. Germline lookup yields CDR1 DFQATT and CDR2 SNEGSKA (reference sequence). Germline trimming cut 2 bases from V and 5 bases from J; bases unmatched to any gene: 7. The CDR3 is 14 residues long. The CDR3 nucleotides are TGCAGTGCTAGACCACAGGGGGATTATTATGGCTACACCTTC. It codes for CSARPQGDYYGYTF.

J is TRBJ1-1 and V is TRBV27; TRBD1 aligns across 10 bases. The CDR3 is made up of 15 amino acids. With 6 bases clipped from V and 7 bases from J, the junction kept 11 bases outside the gene matches. In germline, CDR1 is MNHEY, CDR2 SMNVEV (reference sequence). The CDR3 sequence: CASRNIRDRGIEAFF. Written as DNA, the CDR3 is TGTGCCAGCAGAAACATCCGGGACAGGGGAATTGAAGCTTTCTTT.

In this sample, this clone turned up a few times. The V gene is TRBV6-1, the J gene TRBJ1-6; D is perhaps TRBD1 (5 bases). The CDR3 covers 16 residues. The germline V and J ends were trimmed by 6 bases and 8 bases, with 20 bases remaining between them. Per germline, CDR1 MNHNS and CDR2 SASEGT. CDR3 sequence (DNA): TGTGCCAGCAGAATCAGGGTCGTATCGAAGGATTCACCCCTCCACTTT. Its translation is CASRIRVVSKDSPLHF.

This clone was seen a handful of times. The gene calls are TRBV5-1 and TRBJ2-7, with no clear D. V lost 4 bases and J 0 bases, leaving 5 bases between the germline ends. The CDR3 runs to 12 residues. Germline-derived CDR1 and CDR2 are SGHRS and YFSETQ. The CDR3 DNA reads TGCGCCAGCAGCCTAAGCTCCTACGAGCAGTACTTC. Translated: CASSLSSYEQYF.

The V gene is TRBV11-2, the J gene TRBJ2-7; tentatively, D is TRBD1 or TRBD2 (6 bases each). CDR1 is SGHAT, CDR2 FQNNGV, per germline. The CDR3 spans 15 residues. V shed 7 bases and J shed 6 bases, with 22 bases lying between them. CDR3 nucleotide sequence: TGTGCCAGCAACTTTCCGGTGTCGGGGGCGGGCGAGCAGTACTTC. Its protein is CASNFPVSGAGEQYF. The complete variable domain, with remaining parts taken from reference TRBV11-2 and TRBJ2-7, reads EAGVAQSPRYKIIEKRQSVAFWCNPISGHATLYWYQQILGQGPKLLIQFQNNGVVDDSQLPKDRFSAERLKGVDSTLKIQPAKLEDSAVYLCASNFPVSGAGEQYFGPGTRLTVT.

This chain connects TRBV11-2 to TRBJ2-1; 11 bases align to TRBD2. Losses at the gene ends were 6 bases for V and 5 bases for J; bases not matched to a gene: 6. CDR1 and CDR2 (germline): SGHAT, FQNNGV. The CDR3 length is 15 residues. Here the CDR3 DNA reads TGTGCCAGCAGTCCTGGGACTAGCGGTGACAATGAGCAGTTCTTC. Translation: CASSPGTSGDNEQFF.

This clone was detected only a few times. This chain links TRBV6-1 with TRBJ2-7; TRBD2 matches at 8 bases. Germline V CDR1 and CDR2: MNHNS, SASEGT. The CDR3 runs to 14 residues. V was pared by 8 bases and J by 5 bases, with 11 bases of the junction left unmatched. The CDR3: CASGEAGDPNEQYF. In nucleotides, the CDR3 is TGTGCCAGCGGAGAAGCGGGAGACCCCAACGAGCAGTACTTC.

In nucleotides, the CDR3 is TGTGCCAGCAGCGTAGCGGGAAACCAAAACACCGGGGAGCTGTTTTTT. This encodes CASSVAGNQNTGELFF. The genes are TRBV9 and TRBJ2-2; weak D call: TRBD2 (5 bases). This CDR3 has 16 amino acids. V was cut by 0 bases and J by 2 bases, with 11 bases left in between. The germline gives CDR1 SGDLS, CDR2 YYNGEE.

This chain connects TRBV5-1 to TRBJ1-2; unclear D gene. Germline V lookup: CDR1 SGHRS, CDR2 YFSETQ. With 0 bases removed from V and 2 bases from J, the gap between germline ends came to 11 bases. The CDR3 loop spans 15 amino acids. In nucleotides, the CDR3 is TGCGCCAGCAGCTTGGAGGTCCTCCCGAACTATGGCTACACCTTC. Translating gives CASSLEVLPNYGYTF.